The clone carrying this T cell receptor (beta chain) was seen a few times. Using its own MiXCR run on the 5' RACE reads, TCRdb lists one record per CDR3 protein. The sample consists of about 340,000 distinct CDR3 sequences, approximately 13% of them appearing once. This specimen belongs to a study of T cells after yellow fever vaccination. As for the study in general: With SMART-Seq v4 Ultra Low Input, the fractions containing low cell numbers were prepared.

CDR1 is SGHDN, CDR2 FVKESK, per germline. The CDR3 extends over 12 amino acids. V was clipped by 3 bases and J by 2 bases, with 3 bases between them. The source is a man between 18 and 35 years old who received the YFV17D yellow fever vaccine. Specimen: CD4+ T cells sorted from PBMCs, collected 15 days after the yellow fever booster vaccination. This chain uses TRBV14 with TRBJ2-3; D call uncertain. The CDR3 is CASSQHTDTQYF. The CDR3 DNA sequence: TGTGCCAGCAGCCAGCACACAGATACGCAGTATTTT.